Each of the 28 T cell receptor beta chains below was sequenced from the same sample in a study of shared clonotypes between healthy human individuals. TCRdb's table, derived via immunoSEQ multiplex PCR, lists solely in-frame clones and lacks some. Among approximately 1.5 million clones listed, about 98.5% were seen once. Sequenced sample: naive CD4+ T cells sorted from blood. This sample's subset: CD45RA+ positively selected. The receptors derive from a man aged 30-40 years in good health.

The V and J genes are TRBV7-3 and TRBJ2-2; 7 bases align to TRBD2. V shed 3 bases and J 0 bases; nucleotides not matched to a gene: 1. CDR1 is SGHTA and CDR2 is FQGTGA in the germline V gene. This CDR3 is 15 amino acids long. CDR3 loop: CASSFGLANTGELFF. In DNA form, the CDR3 reads TGTGCCAGCAGCTTCGGACTAGCGAACACCGGGGAGCTGTTTTTT.

This chain connects TRBV6-5 to TRBJ2-7; D is perhaps TRBD1 or TRBD2 (5 bases each). Trimming shortened V by 7 bases and J by 6 bases, and 10 bases separated the two germline ends. This CDR3 comprises 11 residues. Per germline, CDR1 MNHEY and CDR2 SVGAGI. CDR3 in amino acids: CASTSGPEQYF. CDR3 DNA: TGTGCCAGCACCTCGGGGCCCGAGCAGTACTTC.

To note about this clone: The same CDR3 can be traced to other DNA sequences in this sample. The chain combines TRBV10-2 with TRBJ1-5, with 7 bases lining up with TRBD1. V trimming: 1 base; J trimming: 1 base; junction bases outside the gene matches: 4. The germline CDR1 and CDR2 sequences are WSHSY and SAAADI. This CDR3 is 16 amino acids long. The CDR3 region is CASSELGGGSNQPQHF. The CDR3 nucleotides are TGCGCCAGCAGTGAGTTAGGGGGCGGGAGCAATCAGCCCCAGCATTTT.

The chain employs TRBV4-1 and TRBJ2-2; 9 positions match TRBD2. Germline V CDR1 and CDR2: MGHRA, YSYEKL. The CDR3 extends over 16 amino acids. The V and J ends lost 0 bases and 7 bases, in that order; junction bases with no gene match: 6. The CDR3 region is CASSQDLAGVVGELFF. The CDR3 coding sequence is TGCGCCAGCAGCCAAGACTTAGCGGGAGTGGTCGGGGAGCTGTTTTTT.

The count of this clone is one. V is TRBV29-1 and J is TRBJ2-1; 9 bases align to TRBD1. This CDR3 spans 12 amino acids. J lost 4 bases, V lost 7 bases, and 2 bases had no gene match. Germline assignment: CDR1 SQVTM and CDR2 ANQGSEA. CDR3 nucleotide sequence: TGCAGCGGCGGACAGGGGTACAATGAGCAGTTCTTC. Its translation: CSGGQGYNEQFF.

This chain connects TRBV28 to TRBJ2-7, with D possibly matching TRBD1 (6 bases). CDR1 and CDR2 from the germline V gene are MDHEN and SYDVKM. The CDR3 covers 13 residues. Trimming took off 8 bases at V and 5 bases at J, with 16 bases between the two ends. CDR3 amino acids: CASSHRAENEQYF. Here the CDR3 DNA reads TGTGCCAGCTCCCACAGGGCAGAAAACGAGCAGTACTTC. The full variable domain, completed using reference TRBV28 and TRBJ2-7, is DVKVTQSSRYLVKRTGEKVFLECVQDMDHENMFWYRQDPGLGLRLIYFSYDVKMKEKGDIPEGYSVSREKKERFSLILESASTNQTSMYLCASSHRAENEQYFGPGTRLTVT.

V gene TRBV29-1 combines with J gene TRBJ1-2, with 7 bases that match TRBD1. The CDR3 extends over 14 amino acids. Germline lookup yields CDR1 SQVTM and CDR2 ANQGSEA. J was trimmed by 6 bases and V by 0 bases; bases with no gene match: 7. In nucleotides, the CDR3 is TGCAGCGTTGAAGAATTCGACAGGGCCCATGGCTACACCTTC. Encoded protein: CSVEEFDRAHGYTF.

The V gene is TRBV19, the J gene TRBJ1-5; 9 nucleotides align to TRBD1. Germline CDR1 reads LNHDA; CDR2 reads SQIVND (reference sequence). The CDR3 runs 17 residues. The V gene end was trimmed by 6 bases and the J gene end by 0 bases; junction bases not matched to a gene: 9. The CDR3 here is CASRPLQGAASNQPQHF. Here the CDR3 DNA reads TGTGCCAGTAGGCCCCTACAGGGGGCCGCTAGCAATCAGCCCCAGCATTTT.

Regarding this clone: At the DNA level, this CDR3 is encoded by other sequences in the same sample as well. This sequence joins TRBV29-1 and TRBJ1-5; D is unclear. CDR3 length: 12 amino acids. V lost 4 bases, J lost 4 bases, and 8 bases lay in between. Germline CDR1 is SQVTM and CDR2 is ANQGSEA. The CDR3 spells CSVGGGNQPQHF. The CDR3 coding sequence is TGCAGCGTTGGGGGTGGTAATCAGCCCCAGCATTTT. Full variable domain (remainder filled in from reference TRBV29-1 and TRBJ1-5): SAVISQKPSRDICQRGTSLTIQCQVDSQVTMMFWYRQQPGQSLTLIATANQGSEATYESGFVIDKFPISRPNLTFSTLTVSNMSPEDSSIYLCSVGGGNQPQHFGDGTRLSIL.

This chain links TRBV7-9 with TRBJ2-2; weak D call: TRBD1 (5 bases). Germline CDR1 and CDR2: SEHNR and FQNEAQ (reference sequence). The CDR3 is made up of 16 amino acids. Trimming shortened V by 5 bases and J by 2 bases, and 15 bases separated the two germline ends. The CDR3: CASSPPRVVNTGELFF. The CDR3 bases are TGTGCCAGCAGCCCGCCCAGGGTCGTAAACACCGGGGAGCTGTTTTTT.

The chain couples TRBV7-3 to TRBJ2-3, with TRBD2 matching over 8 bases. CDR1 is SGHTA, CDR2 FQGTGA, per germline. This CDR3 region has 17 residues. V shed 1 base, J shed 0 bases, and the junction held 6 bases outside the gene matches. CDR3 residues: CASSLIGLARSTDTQYF. As DNA, the CDR3 is TGTGCCAGCAGCTTAATCGGACTAGCACGGAGCACAGATACGCAGTATTTT.

Comment on this clone: Additional DNA sequences in this sample encode the identical CDR3. This chain joins TRBV7-9 and TRBJ2-7; D call uncertain. Germline-derived CDR1 and CDR2 are SEHNR and FQNEAQ (reference sequence). The CDR3 extends over 15 amino acids. Between the trimmed V and J ends, which lost 0 bases and 0 bases, there was a span of 9 bases. The CDR3: CASSLARPYSYEQYF. CDR3 coding DNA: TGTGCCAGCAGCTTAGCGCGTCCTTACTCCTACGAGCAGTACTTC.

The J gene is TRBJ2-1, the V gene TRBV5-6; 14 bases match TRBD2. The CDR3 contains 16 residues. Germline CDR1 and CDR2: SGHDT and YYEEEE. Losses at the gene ends were 5 bases for V and 7 bases for J; bases not matched to a gene: 8. CDR3 amino acids: CASSSGTSGRRNEQFF. The CDR3 coding sequence is TGTGCCAGCAGTTCCGGGACTAGCGGGAGAAGGAATGAGCAGTTCTTC.

The rearrangement uses TRBV30 and TRBJ1-2; D possibly corresponds to TRBD1 (6 bases). V lost 2 bases, J lost 5 bases, and 9 bases lay in between. CDR3 length equals 12 residues. Germline V gives CDR1 GTSNPN, CDR2 SVGIG (reference sequence). CDR3 sequence: CAWSTGLYGYTF. Written as DNA, the CDR3 is TGTGCCTGGAGTACAGGGCTTTATGGCTACACCTTC.

This chain connects TRBV29-1 to TRBJ2-4; TRBD2 might be the D (7 bases). The CDR3 spans 13 residues. Trimming pared 7 bases from V and 6 bases from J, leaving 16 bases between. Germline V gene data show CDR1 as SQVTM and CDR2 as ANQGSEA. The DNA for the CDR3 is TGCAGCGCCTCCGGGGGCGGGGGAAACATTCAGTACTTC. Residues: CSASGGGGNIQYF. The complete variable domain, with remaining parts taken from reference TRBV29-1 and TRBJ2-4, reads SAVISQKPSRDICQRGTSLTIQCQVDSQVTMMFWYRQQPGQSLTLIATANQGSEATYESGFVIDKFPISRPNLTFSTLTVSNMSPEDSSIYLCSASGGGGNIQYFGAGTRLSVL.

Concerning this clone: In the same sample, other DNA sequences code for this CDR3. The chain employs TRBV5-1 and TRBJ2-2; weak D call: TRBD1 (6 bases). V was pared by 5 bases and J by 3 bases, with 11 bases between. Germline CDR1 SGHRS, CDR2 YFSETQ. The CDR3 loop spans 14 amino acids. In DNA form, the CDR3 reads TGCGCCAGCAGTCTACAGGGTGACACCGGGGAGCTGTTTTTT. This sequence encodes CASSLQGDTGELFF. The full variable domain, with the rest looked up from reference TRBV5-1 and TRBJ2-2, is KAGVTQTPRYLIKTRGQQVTLSCSPISGHRSVSWYQQTPGQGLQFLFEYFSETQRNKGNFPGRFSGRQFSNSRSEMNVSTLELGDSALYLCASSLQGDTGELFFGEGSRLTVL.

The V and J genes are TRBV5-1 and TRBJ2-5, with D uncertain. Germline lookup yields CDR1 SGHRS and CDR2 YFSETQ. The length of the CDR3 is 15 residues. With 0 bases removed from V and 2 bases from J, the gap between germline ends came to 11 bases. The DNA of the CDR3 is TGCGCCAGCAGCTTGGGGGTGATCACGCAAGAGACCCAGTACTTC. Protein: CASSLGVITQETQYF.

The V and J genes are TRBV9 and TRBJ2-1; 10 nucleotides align to TRBD2. Looked up from germline, CDR1 is SGDLS and CDR2 is YYNGEE. The CDR3 consists of 16 residues. With V trimmed by 2 bases and J by 2 bases, 4 bases remained unmatched. In DNA form, the CDR3 reads TGTGCCAGCAGCGTTGCTAGCGGGAGCACCTACAATGAGCAGTTCTTC. Protein product: CASSVASGSTYNEQFF.

This sequence joins TRBV5-1 and TRBJ2-2; TRBD1 matches 7 bases. The CDR3 has 14 amino acids. The J segment lost 7 bases and the V segment lost 4 bases, leaving 7 bases of the junction unmatched. The V gene's germline CDR1 is SGHRS and CDR2 YFSETQ. CDR3: CASSRGTANGELFF. The CDR3 bases are TGCGCCAGCAGCAGGGGGACAGCGAACGGGGAGCTGTTTTTT.

The genes are TRBV7-2 and TRBJ2-1; D is unresolved. Germline V CDR1 and CDR2: SGHTA, FQGNSA. V gave up 5 bases and J gave up 8 bases, with 19 bases separating them. This CDR3 has 15 amino acids. CDR3 nucleotide sequence: TGTGCCAGCAGCCTAACCCGTCCGACTTCGCATGAGCAGTTCTTC. Its protein product is CASSLTRPTSHEQFF.

This chain connects TRBV6-5 to TRBJ2-5; no clear D. Germline V gene data show CDR1 as MNHEY and CDR2 as SVGAGI. The CDR3 consists of 14 residues. The V end lost 8 bases, the J end lost 5 bases, and 18 bases lay between the germline ends. CDR3 in DNA: TGTGCCAGCGGGCCCACAAGGATGGGGGAGACCCAGTACTTC. It encodes CASGPTRMGETQYF.

The gene calls are TRBV2 and TRBJ2-7; D assignment may be TRBD1 or TRBD2 (6 bases each). The V end lost 3 bases, the J end lost 6 bases, and 12 bases lay between the germline ends. The CDR3 is 13 amino acids. Germline lookup yields CDR1 SNHLY and CDR2 FYNNEI. The CDR3 nucleotides read TGTGCCAGCAGTGAGGGGGCGGGAACCGAGCAGTACTTC. It is translated as CASSEGAGTEQYF.

This chain links TRBV19 with TRBJ2-3; 7 positions match TRBD2. The CDR3 sequence is 16 residues long. Germline V gives CDR1 LNHDA, CDR2 SQIVND (reference sequence). V shed 5 bases and J 0 bases; nucleotides not matched to a gene: 8. This CDR3 is CASSAGEPYSTDTQYF. CDR3 sequence (DNA): TGTGCCAGTAGTGCGGGGGAACCGTACAGCACAGATACGCAGTATTTT.

The rearrangement links TRBV7-8 to TRBJ2-5; D ambiguous. Trimming removed 1 base from V and 5 bases from J, with 11 bases in between. Per germline, CDR1 SGHVS and CDR2 FQNEAQ. The CDR3 is 14 amino acids. The CDR3 is CASSLVSGQETQYF. The CDR3, as DNA: TGTGCCAGCAGCTTAGTGTCGGGTCAGGAGACCCAGTACTTC. The whole variable domain, remainder taken from reference TRBV7-8 and TRBJ2-5, is GAGVSQSPRYKVAKRGQDVALRCDPISGHVSLFWYQQALGQGPEFLTYFQNEAQLDKSGLPSDRFFAERPEGSVSTLKIQRTQQEDSAVYLCASSLVSGQETQYFGPGTRLLVL.

V is TRBV11-2 and J is TRBJ1-4, with 10 bases identical to TRBD1. This CDR3 spans 16 amino acids. Per germline, CDR1 SGHAT and CDR2 FQNNGV. J lost 8 bases, V lost 5 bases, and 11 bases had no gene match. The chain's CDR3 is CASSTRFWDRGEKLFF. In DNA form, the CDR3 reads TGTGCCAGCAGCACTAGGTTCTGGGACAGGGGCGAAAAACTGTTTTTT.

V usage is TRBV29-1 and J usage is TRBJ2-2, with D possibly TRBD2 on 6 matching bases. The CDR3 length is 12 residues. The germline CDR1 and CDR2 sequences are SQVTM and ANQGSEA. V lost 1 base and J lost 7, with 7 bases in between. CDR3 DNA sequence: TGCAGCGTTGAAGTGGACTACGGGGAGCTGTTTTTT. It codes for CSVEVDYGELFF.

J is TRBJ2-1 and V is TRBV5-1; TRBD2 aligns across 12 bases. In germline, CDR1 is SGHRS, CDR2 YFSETQ. V shed 0 bases and J 9 bases; nucleotides not matched to a gene: 7. The CDR3 covers 16 residues. The CDR3 is CASSLVPTSGSSEQFF. The CDR3 DNA sequence: TGCGCCAGCAGCTTGGTGCCGACTAGCGGGAGTAGTGAGCAGTTCTTC.

This rearrangement joins TRBV18 to TRBJ2-3; maybe TRBD1 (6 bases). CDR3 length: 14 amino acids. Germline V gene sequence: CDR1 KGHSH, CDR2 LQKENI. The V and J ends lost 4 bases and 4 bases respectively, with 12 bases between them. The CDR3 is CASSRTDRSDTQYF. The CDR3 nucleotides read TGTGCCAGCTCACGGACTGACAGGTCAGATACGCAGTATTTT.